This paragraph covers one T cell receptor (beta chain) sequence. Other DNA sequences within the sample encode an identical CDR3. V gave up 0 bases and J gave up 5 bases, with 7 bases separating them. This CDR3 has 14 residues. Germline V lookup: CDR1 LGHNA, CDR2 YSLEER. The sample originates from a study of OX40 agonist ivuxolimab in advanced cancers. Clones were sequenced by immunoSEQ multiplex PCR, and TCRdb holds only the in-frame ones, with some missing. Of fewer than 85,000 clones listed, roughly 83% are singletons. The chain has TRBV4-3 and TRBJ2-2, with TRBD2 as a possible D gene (6 bases). The source of this sequence is an adult with an advanced solid tumor such as melanoma, head and neck, liver or kidney cancer. The source material was CD4+ or CD8+ T cells sorted from blood, sampled in a trial of the OX40 agonist ivuxolimab. The CDR3 DNA sequence: TGCGCCAGCAGCCAAGAACGGGGGACCGGGGAGCTGTTTTTT. Encoded protein: CASSQERGTGELFF.